This T cell receptor beta chain was sequenced for a study of T cell changes during pregnancy in multiple sclerosis (dated by TCRdb to the late 2010s). Regarding the study in general: The study looked at changes in the T cell repertoire across pregnancy in women with multiple sclerosis.

The method behind the library was the immunoSEQ multiplex PCR assay. Sourced from immuneACCESS, this table was stored by TCRdb with only in-frame sequences that have V and J called. A share of the clones is absent; for the studies checked, an unresolved V gene accounts for under half, and the remainder has no known explanation. This sample gives some 55,000 clones in total; around 87% of them show up just once. Under 5.5% of the sample rests with the top ten. As for this clone: The antigen it binds to is not known. No much larger clonotype is one base removed from it; base qualities were not supplied.

CDR1 and CDR2 (LNHDA, SQIVND) derive from the germline V gene (reference sequence). V lost 8 bases and J lost 5 bases, and the count of bases not matched to a germline gene is 12. The CDR3, from cysteine to phenylalanine, totals 16 residues. Only the CDR3 part of the read is kept: 48 bases, read in frame from the first base. The chain is assembled from TRBV19 and TRBJ2-2; 9 bases in the junction line up with TRBD2. The sample consisted of peripheral blood from another person, used as feeder cells. The clonotype comes from a human donor whose cells served as feeder cells for cultures in a pregnancy study. The CDR3 here reads CASFHRAGGRTGELFF. The DNA sequence is as follows: TGTGCCAGTTTCCACCGAGCGGGAGGTCGGACCGGGGAGCTGTTTTTT.